This T cell receptor (beta chain) appears in the sequencing data of a study of blood T cells in healthy people across ages. Donors gave about 9.3 milliliters of peripheral blood apiece. Isolation recovered at least 6.5 million PBMCs from every sample. Losses at the gene ends were 5 bases for V and 7 bases for J; bases not matched to a gene: 11. Germline values: CDR1 MNHEY, CDR2 SVGEGT. This CDR3 is built from 16 residues. Alongside a J-beta primer mix, a sample-barcoded 5' primer served in a second PCR lasting roughly 7 to 12 cycles. TCRdb re-derived calls from the 5' RACE reads in MiXCR, one entry per CDR3 protein. The table records roughly 570,000 distinct CDR3 sequences, 25% to 30% of them present only once.

The chain links TRBV6-2 or TRBV6-3 to TRBJ2-1; 10 nucleotides agree with TRBD2. The TCR comes from a woman aged 70-85 years in good health. Material for sequencing was blood. CDR3 nucleotides: TGTGCCAGCAGTCAAGAGGGACTAGCGATATGGAATGAGCAGTTCTTC. Encoded protein: CASSQEGLAIWNEQFF.